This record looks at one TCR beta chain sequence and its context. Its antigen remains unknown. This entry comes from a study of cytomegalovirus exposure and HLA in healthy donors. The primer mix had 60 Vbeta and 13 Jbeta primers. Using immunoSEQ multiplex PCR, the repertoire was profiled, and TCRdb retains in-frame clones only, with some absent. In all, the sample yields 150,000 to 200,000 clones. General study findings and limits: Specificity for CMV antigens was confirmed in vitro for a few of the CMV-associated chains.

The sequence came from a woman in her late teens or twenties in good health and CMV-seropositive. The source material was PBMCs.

CDR3 in amino acids: CASSPPGGENTEAFF. The CDR3 coding sequence is TGTGCCAGCAGCCCCCCAGGGGGCGAGAACACTGAAGCTTTCTTT. The chain uses TRBV7-9 and TRBJ1-1; TRBD1 aligns across 8 bases. Per germline, CDR1 SEHNR and CDR2 FQNEAQ (reference sequence). CDR3 length: 15 amino acids. Trimming at V came to 5 bases and at J to 1 base, leaving 6 bases not matched to a gene.